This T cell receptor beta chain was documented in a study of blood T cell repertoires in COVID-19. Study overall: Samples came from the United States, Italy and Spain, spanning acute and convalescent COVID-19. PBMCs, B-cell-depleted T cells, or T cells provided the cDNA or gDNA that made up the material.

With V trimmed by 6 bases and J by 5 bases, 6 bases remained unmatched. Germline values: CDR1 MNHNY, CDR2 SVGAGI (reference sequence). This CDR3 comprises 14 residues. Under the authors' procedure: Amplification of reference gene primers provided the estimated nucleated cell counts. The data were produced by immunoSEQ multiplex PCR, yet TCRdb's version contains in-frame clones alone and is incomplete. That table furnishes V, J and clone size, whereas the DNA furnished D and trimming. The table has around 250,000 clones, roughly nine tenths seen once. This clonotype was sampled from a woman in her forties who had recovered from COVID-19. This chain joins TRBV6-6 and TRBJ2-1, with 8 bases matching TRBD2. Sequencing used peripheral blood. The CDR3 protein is CASSPGTRNNEQFF. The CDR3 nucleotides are TGTGCCAGCAGCCCCGGGACTAGAAACAATGAGCAGTTCTTC.